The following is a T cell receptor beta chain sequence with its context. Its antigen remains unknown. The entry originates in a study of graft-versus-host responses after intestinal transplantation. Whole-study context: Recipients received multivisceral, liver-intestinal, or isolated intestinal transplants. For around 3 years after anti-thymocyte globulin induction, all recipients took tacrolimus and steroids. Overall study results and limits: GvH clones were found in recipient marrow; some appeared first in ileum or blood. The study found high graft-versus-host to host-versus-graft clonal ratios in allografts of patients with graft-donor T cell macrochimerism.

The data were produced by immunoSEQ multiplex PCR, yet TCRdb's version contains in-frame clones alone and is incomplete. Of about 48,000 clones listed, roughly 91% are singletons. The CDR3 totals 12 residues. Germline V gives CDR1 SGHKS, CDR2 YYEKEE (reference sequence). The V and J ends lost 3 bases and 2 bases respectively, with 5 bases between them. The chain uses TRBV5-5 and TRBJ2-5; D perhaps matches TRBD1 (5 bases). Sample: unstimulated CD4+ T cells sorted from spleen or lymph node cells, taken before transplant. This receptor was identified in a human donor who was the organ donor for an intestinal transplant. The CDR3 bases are TGTGCCAGCAGCTGGACACAAGAGACCCAGTACTTC. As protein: CASSWTQETQYF. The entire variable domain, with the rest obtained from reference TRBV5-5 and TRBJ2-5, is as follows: DAGVTQSPTHLIKTRGQQVTLRCSPISGHKSVSWYQQVLGQGPQFIFQYYEKEERGRGNFPDRFSARQFPNYSSELNVNALLLGDSALYLCASSWTQETQYFGPGTRLLVL.